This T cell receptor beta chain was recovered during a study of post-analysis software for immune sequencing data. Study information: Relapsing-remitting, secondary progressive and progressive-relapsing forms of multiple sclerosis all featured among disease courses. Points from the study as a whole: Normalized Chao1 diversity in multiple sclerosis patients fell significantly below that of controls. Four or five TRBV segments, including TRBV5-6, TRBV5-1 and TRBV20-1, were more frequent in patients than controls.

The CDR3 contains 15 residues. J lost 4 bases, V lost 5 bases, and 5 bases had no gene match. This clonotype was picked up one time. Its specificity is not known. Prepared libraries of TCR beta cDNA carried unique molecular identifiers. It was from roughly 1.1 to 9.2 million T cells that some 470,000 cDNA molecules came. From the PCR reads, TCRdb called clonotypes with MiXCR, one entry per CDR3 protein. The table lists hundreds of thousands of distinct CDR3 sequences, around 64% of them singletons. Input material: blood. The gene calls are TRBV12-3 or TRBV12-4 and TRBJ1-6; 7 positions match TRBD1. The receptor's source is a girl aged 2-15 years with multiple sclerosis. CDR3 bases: TGTGCCAGCAGTACGGGGACAGAATATAATTCACCCCTCCACTTT. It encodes CASSTGTEYNSPLHF.